The clone carrying this T cell receptor (beta chain) was detected only once. What it recognizes is unknown. The sample belongs to a study of post-analysis software for immune sequencing data. Carried by the TCR beta cDNA libraries were unique molecular identifiers. TCRdb used MiXCR to reprocess the PCR reads, holding one entry per CDR3 protein. The data contain 750,000 to 950,000 distinct CDR3 sequences, under 60% of them singletons. The CDR3 covers 13 residues. Trimming shortened V by 4 bases and J by 5 bases, and 12 bases separated the two germline ends. CDR1 and CDR2 (germline): SGHDN, FVKESK. Study-wide results and caveats: TRBV segments more frequent in patients than in controls numbered roughly 5 and included TRBV5-6, TRBV5-1 and TRBV20-1.

Sequenced input: blood. V gene TRBV14 combines with J gene TRBJ2-7; the D is unclear. This receptor was taken from a girl aged 10 to 17 with multiple sclerosis. CDR3: CASSRAPWDEQYF. The DNA of the CDR3 is TGTGCCAGCAGCCGGGCCCCATGGGACGAGCAGTACTTC. Using reference TRBV14 and TRBJ2-7 for the parts outside the CDR3, the full variable domain is EAGVTQFPSHSVIEKGQTVTLRCDPISGHDNLYWYRRVMGKEIKFLLHFVKESKQDESGMPNNRFLAERTGGTYSTLKVQPAELEDSGVYFCASSRAPWDEQYFGPGTRLTVT.